The entry below describes one T cell receptor (beta chain). This entry comes from a study of blood T cell repertoires in COVID-19. Original methodology: Reference gene primers were amplified, and this amplification served to estimate nucleated cell counts. This table comes from immunoSEQ multiplex PCR, and its TCRdb copy is limited to in-frame clones, with some not included. V and J calls plus clone size are reproduced from that table; the DNA served to infer D and trimming. Of hundreds of thousands of clones listed, around 84% are singletons. Clinical history as reported by participants underpinned cohort assignment. Individuals in the exposed group had encountered a COVID-19 case within 2 weeks preceding study entry. V gave up 5 bases and J gave up 1 base; unmatched junction bases: 8. The CDR3 length is 17 residues. Germline V lookup: CDR1 SGHTA, CDR2 FQGTGA.

This sequence originates from a man aged 40-49 years who had been exposed to COVID-19. The gene calls are TRBV7-3 and TRBJ2-3, with 11 bases identical to TRBD2. The sample comprised PBMCs or T cells enriched from blood (not recorded which). CDR3 nucleotide sequence: TGTGCCAGCAGCGCCCGACTAGCGGGATATGGCACAGATACGCAGTATTTT. Translated, it gives CASSARLAGYGTDTQYF.